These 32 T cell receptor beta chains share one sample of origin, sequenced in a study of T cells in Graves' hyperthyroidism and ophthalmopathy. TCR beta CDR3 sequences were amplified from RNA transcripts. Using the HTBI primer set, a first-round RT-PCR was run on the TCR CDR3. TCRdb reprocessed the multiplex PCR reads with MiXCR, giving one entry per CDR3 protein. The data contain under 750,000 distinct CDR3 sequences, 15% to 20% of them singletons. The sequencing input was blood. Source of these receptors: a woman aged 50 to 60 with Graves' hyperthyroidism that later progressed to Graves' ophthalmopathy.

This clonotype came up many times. CDR3 sequence (DNA): TGTGCCAGCAGCTTTAATAGGGACACTGAAGCTTTCTTT. Its protein product is CASSFNRDTEAFF. V usage is TRBV12-3 or TRBV12-4 and J usage is TRBJ1-1; D call uncertain. Trimming took 6 bases from V and 3 from J, leaving 11 bases between them. The CDR3 sequence is 13 residues long.

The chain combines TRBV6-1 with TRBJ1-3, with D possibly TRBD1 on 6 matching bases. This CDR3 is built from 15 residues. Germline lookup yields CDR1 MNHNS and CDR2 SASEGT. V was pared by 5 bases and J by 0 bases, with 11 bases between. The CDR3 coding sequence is TGTGCCAGCAGTCGGGACATAATCTCTGGAAACACCATATATTTT. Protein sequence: CASSRDIISGNTIYF.

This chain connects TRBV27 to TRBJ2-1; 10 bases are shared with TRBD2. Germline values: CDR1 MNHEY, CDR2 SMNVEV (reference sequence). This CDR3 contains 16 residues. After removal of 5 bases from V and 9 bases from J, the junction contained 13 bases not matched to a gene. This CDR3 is CASSILAGAPLGEQFF. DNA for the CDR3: TGTGCCAGCAGTATCCTAGCGGGGGCACCATTGGGTGAGCAGTTCTTC.

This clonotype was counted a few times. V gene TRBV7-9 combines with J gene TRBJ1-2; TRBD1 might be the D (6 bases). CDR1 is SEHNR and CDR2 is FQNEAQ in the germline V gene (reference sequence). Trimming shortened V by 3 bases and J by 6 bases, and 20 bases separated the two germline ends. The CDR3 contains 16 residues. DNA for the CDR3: TGTGCCAGCAGCTTTACTACCCACAGGGTTGGCGATGGCTACACCTTC. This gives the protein CASSFTTHRVGDGYTF.

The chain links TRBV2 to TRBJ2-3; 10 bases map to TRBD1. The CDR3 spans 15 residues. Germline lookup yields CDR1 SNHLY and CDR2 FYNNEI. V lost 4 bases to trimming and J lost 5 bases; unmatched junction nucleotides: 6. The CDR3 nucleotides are TGTGCCAGCAGTGGAGACAGGGGGCATCGAGATACGCAGTATTTT. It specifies CASSGDRGHRDTQYF.

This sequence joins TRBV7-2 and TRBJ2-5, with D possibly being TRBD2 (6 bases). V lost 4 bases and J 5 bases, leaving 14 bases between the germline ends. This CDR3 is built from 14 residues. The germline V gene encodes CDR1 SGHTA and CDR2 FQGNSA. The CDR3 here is CASSSRLVSETQYF. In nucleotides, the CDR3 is TGTGCCAGCAGCTCGAGACTAGTATCTGAGACCCAGTACTTC.

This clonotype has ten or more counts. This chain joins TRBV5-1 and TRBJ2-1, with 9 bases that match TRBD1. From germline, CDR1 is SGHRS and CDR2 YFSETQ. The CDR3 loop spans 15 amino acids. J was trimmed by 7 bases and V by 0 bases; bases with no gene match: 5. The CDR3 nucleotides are TGCGCCAGCAGCTTGGGGTGGACAGGGGTAAATGAGCAGTTCTTC. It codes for CASSLGWTGVNEQFF.

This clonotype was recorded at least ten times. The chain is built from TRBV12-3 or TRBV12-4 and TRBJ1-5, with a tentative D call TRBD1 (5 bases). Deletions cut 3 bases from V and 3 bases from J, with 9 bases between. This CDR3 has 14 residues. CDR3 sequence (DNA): TGTGCCAGCAGTTTCGGGGGACCCAATCAGCCCCAGCATTTT. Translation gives CASSFGGPNQPQHF.

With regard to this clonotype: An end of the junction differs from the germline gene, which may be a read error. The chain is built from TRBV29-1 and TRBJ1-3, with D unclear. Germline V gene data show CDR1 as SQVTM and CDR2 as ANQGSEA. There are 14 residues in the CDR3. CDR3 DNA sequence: TGCAGCGTTGAACAGTACAACACTGGAAACACCACATATTTT. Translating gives CSVEQYNTGNTTYF.

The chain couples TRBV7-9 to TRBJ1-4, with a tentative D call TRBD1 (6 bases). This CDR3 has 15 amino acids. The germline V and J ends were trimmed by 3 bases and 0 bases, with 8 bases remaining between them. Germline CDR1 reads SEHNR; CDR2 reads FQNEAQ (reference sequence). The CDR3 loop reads CASSFGGATNEKLFF. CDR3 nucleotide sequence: TGTGCCAGCAGCTTTGGGGGCGCAACTAATGAAAAACTGTTTTTT.

This CDR3 reads CASTLTTGELFF. The CDR3 DNA is TGTGCCAGTACTCTTACCACCGGGGAGCTGTTTTTT. The chain combines TRBV19 with TRBJ2-2; D not certain. Trimming removed 7 bases at V and 4 bases at J, with 7 bases between. The germline gives CDR1 LNHDA, CDR2 SQIVND (reference sequence). The CDR3 is 12 residues long.

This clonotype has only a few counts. Here the CDR3 reads CASSPDANEKLFF. CDR3 in DNA: TGTGCCAGCAGTCCTGACGCTAATGAAAAACTGTTTTTT. The chain carries TRBV12-3 or TRBV12-4 and TRBJ1-4; D call uncertain. The CDR3 contains 13 residues. The V and J ends lost 5 bases and 3 bases respectively, with 7 bases between them.

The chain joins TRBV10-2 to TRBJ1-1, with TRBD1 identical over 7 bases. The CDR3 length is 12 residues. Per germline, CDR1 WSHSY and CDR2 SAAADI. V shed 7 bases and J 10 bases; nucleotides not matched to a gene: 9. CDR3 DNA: TGCGCCAGCAAAACAGGGGATATGGTAGCTTTCTTT. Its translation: CASKTGDMVAFF.

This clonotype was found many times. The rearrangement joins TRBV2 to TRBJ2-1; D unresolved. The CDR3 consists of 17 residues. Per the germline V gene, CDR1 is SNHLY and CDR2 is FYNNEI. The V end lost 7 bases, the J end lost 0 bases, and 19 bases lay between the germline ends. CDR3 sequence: CASNSFGARSSYNEQFF. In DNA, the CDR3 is TGTGCCAGCAATTCCTTTGGCGCCAGAAGCTCCTACAATGAGCAGTTCTTC. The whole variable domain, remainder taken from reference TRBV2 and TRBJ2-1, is EPEVTQTPSHQVTQMGQEVILRCVPISNHLYFYWYRQILGQKVEFLVSFYNNEISEKSEIFDDQFSVERPDGSNFTLKIRSTKLEDSAMYFCASNSFGARSSYNEQFFGPGTRLTVL.

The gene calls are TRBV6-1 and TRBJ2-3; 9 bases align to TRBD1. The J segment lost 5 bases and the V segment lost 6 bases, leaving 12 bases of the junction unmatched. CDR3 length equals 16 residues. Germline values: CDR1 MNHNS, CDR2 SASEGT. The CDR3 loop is CASSLPRDRAQDTQYF. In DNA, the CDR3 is TGTGCCAGCAGCCTACCGCGGGACAGGGCACAAGATACGCAGTATTTT.

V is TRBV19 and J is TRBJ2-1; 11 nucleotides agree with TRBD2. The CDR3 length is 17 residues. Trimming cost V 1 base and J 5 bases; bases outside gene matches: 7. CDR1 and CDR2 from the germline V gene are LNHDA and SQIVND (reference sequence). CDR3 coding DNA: TGTGCCAGTAGTATAGCCTTCCTAGCGGGGGGAAACAATGAGCAGTTCTTC. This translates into CASSIAFLAGGNNEQFF.

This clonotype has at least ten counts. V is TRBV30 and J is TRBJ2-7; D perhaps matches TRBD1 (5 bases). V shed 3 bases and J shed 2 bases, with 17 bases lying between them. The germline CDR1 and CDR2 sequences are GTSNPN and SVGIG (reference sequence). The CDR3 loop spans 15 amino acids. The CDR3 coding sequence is TGTGCCTGGAGCCCATTGGGGCGGCAGACCTACGAGCAGTACTTC. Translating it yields CAWSPLGRQTYEQYF. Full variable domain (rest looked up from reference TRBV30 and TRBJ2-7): SQTIHQWPATLVQPVGSPLSLECTVEGTSNPNLYWYRQAAGRGLQLLFYSVGIGQISSEVPQNLSASRPQDRQFILSSKKLLLSDSGFYLCAWSPLGRQTYEQYFGPGTRLTVT.

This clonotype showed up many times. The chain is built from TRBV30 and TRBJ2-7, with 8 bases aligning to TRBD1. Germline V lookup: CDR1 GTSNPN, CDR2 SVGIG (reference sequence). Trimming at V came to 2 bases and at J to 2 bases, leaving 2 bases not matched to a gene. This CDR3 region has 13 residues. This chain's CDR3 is CAWSTTGAYEQYF. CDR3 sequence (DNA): TGTGCCTGGAGTACGACAGGGGCCTACGAGCAGTACTTC.

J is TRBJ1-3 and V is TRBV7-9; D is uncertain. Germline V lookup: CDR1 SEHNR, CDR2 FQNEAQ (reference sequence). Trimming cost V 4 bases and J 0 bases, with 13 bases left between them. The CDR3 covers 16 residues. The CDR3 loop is CASSSAARDSGNTIYF. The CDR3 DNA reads TGTGCCAGCAGCTCAGCCGCACGAGACTCTGGAAACACCATATATTTT.

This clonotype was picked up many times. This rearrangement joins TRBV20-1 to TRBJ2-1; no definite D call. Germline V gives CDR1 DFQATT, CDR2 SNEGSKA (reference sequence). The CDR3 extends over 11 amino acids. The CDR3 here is CSVESYNEQFF. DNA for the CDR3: TGCAGCGTGGAATCCTACAATGAGCAGTTCTTC.

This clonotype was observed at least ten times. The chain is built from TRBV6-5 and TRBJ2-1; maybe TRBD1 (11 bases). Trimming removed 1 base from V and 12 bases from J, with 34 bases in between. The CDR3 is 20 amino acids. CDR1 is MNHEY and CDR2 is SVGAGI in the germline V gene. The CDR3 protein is CASSYYPGTGGSSGGHGQFF. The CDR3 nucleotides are TGTGCCAGCAGTTACTACCCCGGGACAGGGGGTTCTAGCGGGGGTCATGGGCAGTTCTTC.

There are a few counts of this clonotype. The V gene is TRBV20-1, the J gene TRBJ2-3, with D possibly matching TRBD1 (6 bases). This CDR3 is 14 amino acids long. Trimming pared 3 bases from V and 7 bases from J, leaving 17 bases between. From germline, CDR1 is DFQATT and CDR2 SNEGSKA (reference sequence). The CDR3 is CSARQEKGVYTQYF. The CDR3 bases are TGCAGTGCTAGGCAGGAAAAGGGGGTGTATACGCAGTATTTT.

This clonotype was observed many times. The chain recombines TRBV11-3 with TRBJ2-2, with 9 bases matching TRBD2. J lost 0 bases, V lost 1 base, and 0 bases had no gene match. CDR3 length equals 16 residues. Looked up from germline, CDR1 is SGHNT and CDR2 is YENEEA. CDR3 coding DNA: TGTGCCAGCAGCTTAGTAGCGGGGGCGAACACCGGGGAGCTGTTTTTT. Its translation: CASSLVAGANTGELFF.

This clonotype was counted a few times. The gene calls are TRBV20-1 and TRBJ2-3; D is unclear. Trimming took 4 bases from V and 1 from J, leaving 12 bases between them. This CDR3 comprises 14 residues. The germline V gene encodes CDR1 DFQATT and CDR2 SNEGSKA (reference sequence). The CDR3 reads CSAKTSVGTDTQYF. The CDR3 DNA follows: TGCAGTGCTAAAACCAGCGTGGGCACAGATACGCAGTATTTT.

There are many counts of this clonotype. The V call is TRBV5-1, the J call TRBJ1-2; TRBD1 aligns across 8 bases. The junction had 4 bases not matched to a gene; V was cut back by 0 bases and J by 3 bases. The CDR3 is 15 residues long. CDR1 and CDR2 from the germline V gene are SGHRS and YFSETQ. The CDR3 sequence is CASSLDGQGDYGYTF. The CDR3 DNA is TGCGCCAGCAGCTTGGACGGACAGGGTGACTATGGCTACACCTTC.

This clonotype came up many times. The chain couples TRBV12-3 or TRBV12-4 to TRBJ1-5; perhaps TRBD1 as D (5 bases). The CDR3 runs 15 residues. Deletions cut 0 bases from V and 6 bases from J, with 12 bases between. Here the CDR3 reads CASSLAQGEGQPQHF. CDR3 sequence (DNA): TGTGCCAGCAGTTTAGCCCAAGGGGAGGGTCAGCCCCAGCATTTT.

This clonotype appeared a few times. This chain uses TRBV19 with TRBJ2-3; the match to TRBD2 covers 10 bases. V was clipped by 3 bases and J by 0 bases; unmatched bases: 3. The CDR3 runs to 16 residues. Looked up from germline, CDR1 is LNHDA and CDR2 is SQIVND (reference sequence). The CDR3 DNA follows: TGTGCCAGTAGTATTTTACTAGCGGGGAGCACAGATACGCAGTATTTT. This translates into CASSILLAGSTDTQYF.

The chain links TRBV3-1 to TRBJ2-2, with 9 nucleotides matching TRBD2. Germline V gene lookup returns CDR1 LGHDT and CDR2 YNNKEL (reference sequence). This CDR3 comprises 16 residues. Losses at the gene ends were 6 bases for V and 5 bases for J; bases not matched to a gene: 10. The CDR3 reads CASRGGWLAGTGELFF. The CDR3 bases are TGTGCCAGCAGAGGGGGTTGGCTAGCGGGGACCGGGGAGCTGTTTTTT.

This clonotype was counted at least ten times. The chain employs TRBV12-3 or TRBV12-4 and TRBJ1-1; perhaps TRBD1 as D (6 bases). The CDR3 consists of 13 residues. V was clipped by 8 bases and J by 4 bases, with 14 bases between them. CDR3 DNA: TGTGCCAGCTCACTGGACAGAAGCACTGAAGCTTTCTTT. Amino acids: CASSLDRSTEAFF.

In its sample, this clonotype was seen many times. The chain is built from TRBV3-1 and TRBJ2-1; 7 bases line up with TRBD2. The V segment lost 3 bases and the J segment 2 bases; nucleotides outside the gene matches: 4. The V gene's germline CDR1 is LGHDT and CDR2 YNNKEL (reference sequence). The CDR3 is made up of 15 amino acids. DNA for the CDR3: TGTGCCAGCAGCCAGCTGCGGGGGACCTACAATGAGCAGTTCTTC. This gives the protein CASSQLRGTYNEQFF.

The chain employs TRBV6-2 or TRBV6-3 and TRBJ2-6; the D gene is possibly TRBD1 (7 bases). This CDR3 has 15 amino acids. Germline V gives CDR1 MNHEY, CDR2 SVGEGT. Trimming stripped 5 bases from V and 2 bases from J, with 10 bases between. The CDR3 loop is CASSRGTAGANVLTF. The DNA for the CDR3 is TGTGCCAGCAGTCGGGGGACAGCTGGGGCCAACGTCCTGACTTTC.

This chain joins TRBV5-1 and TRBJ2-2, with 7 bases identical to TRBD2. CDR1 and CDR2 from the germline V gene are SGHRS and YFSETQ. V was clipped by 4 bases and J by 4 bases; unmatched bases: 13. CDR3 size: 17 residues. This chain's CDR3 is CASSPWGGSESTGELFF. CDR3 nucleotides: TGCGCCAGCAGCCCCTGGGGGGGTAGCGAAAGCACCGGGGAGCTGTTTTTT.